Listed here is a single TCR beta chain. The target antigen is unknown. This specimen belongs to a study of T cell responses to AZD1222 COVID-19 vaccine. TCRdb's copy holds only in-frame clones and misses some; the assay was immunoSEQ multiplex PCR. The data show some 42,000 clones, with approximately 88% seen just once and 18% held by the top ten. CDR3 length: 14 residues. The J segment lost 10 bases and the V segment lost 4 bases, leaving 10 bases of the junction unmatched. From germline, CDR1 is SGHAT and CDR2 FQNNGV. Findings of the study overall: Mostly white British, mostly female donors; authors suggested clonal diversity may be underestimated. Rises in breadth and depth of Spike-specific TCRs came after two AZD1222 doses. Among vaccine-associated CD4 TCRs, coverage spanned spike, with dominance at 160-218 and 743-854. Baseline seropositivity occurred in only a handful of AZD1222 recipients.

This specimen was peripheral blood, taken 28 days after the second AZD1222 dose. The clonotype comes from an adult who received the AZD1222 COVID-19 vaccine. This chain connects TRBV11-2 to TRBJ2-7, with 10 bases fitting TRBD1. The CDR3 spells CASSSSLGQGIQYF. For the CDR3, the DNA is TGTGCCAGCAGCTCCTCATTGGGACAGGGGATCCAGTACTTC. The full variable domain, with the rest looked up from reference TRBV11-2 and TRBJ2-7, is EAGVAQSPRYKIIEKRQSVAFWCNPISGHATLYWYQQILGQGPKLLIQFQNNGVVDDSQLPKDRFSAERLKGVDSTLKIQPAKLEDSAVYLCASSSSLGQGIQYFGPGTRLTVT.